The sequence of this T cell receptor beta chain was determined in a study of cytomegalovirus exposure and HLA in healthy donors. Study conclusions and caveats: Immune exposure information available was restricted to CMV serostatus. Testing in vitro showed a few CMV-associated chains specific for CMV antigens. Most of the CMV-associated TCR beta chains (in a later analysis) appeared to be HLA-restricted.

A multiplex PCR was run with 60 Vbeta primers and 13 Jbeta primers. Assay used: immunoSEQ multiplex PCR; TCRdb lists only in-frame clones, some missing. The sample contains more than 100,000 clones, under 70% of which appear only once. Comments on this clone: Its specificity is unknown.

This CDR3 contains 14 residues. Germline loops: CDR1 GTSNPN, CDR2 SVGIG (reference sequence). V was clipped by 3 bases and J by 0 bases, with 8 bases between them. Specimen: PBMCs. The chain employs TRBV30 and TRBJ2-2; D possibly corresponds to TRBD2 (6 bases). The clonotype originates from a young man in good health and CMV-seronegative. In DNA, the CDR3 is TGTGCCTGGAGAAAGCGGGCGAACACCGGGGAGCTGTTTTTT. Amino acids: CAWRKRANTGELFF.